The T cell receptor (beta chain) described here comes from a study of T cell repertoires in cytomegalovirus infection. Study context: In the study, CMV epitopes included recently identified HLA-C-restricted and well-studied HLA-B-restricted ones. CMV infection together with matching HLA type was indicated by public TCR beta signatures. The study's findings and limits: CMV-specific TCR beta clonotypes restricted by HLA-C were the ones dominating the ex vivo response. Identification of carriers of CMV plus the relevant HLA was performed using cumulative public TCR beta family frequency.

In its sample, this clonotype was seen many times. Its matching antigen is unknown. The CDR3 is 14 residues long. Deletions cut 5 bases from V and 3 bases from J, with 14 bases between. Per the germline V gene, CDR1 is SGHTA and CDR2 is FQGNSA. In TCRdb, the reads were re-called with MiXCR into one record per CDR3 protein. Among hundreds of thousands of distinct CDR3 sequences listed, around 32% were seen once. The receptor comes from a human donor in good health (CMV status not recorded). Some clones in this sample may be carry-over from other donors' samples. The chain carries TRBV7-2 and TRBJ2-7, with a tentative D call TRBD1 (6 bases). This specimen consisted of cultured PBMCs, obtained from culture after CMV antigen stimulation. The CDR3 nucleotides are TGTGCCAGCAGCCTGGGGACAAGACTCTACGAGCAGTACTTC. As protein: CASSLGTRLYEQYF.